Listed below are T cell receptor beta chains from one sample, sequenced in a study of CD8 T cells in Susac syndrome. Via MiXCR, TCRdb re-called the immunoSEQ multiplex PCR reads, giving one row per CDR3 protein. The sample has under 150,000 distinct CDR3 sequences, 95% seen once. Material for sequencing was CD4+ T cells from PBMCs. These receptors were taken from a human donor with Susac syndrome. Each CDR3 is given with its conserved first and last residue. A D gene is named only where the DNA matches it firmly. Clone sizes are given selectively: once, few, many, or a class where the clone is expanded.

v_gene: TRBV28; d_gene: .; abundance: .; j_gene: TRBJ2-1; CDR3aa: CASSSRWTETYNEQFF; CDR3nt: TGTGCCAGCAGCTCCCGCTGGACTGAAACCTACAATGAGCAGTTCTTC
v_gene: TRBV6-5; d_gene: TRBD1; abundance: .; j_gene: TRBJ1-2; CDR3aa: CASTKTGTGRFGYTF; CDR3nt: TGTGCCAGCACCAAAACCGGGACAGGGCGTTTCGGCTACACCTTC
v_gene: TRBV20-1; d_gene: TRBD2; abundance: .; j_gene: TRBJ2-7; CDR3aa: CSARDFGGSVYEQYF; CDR3nt: TGCAGTGCTAGAGATTTCGGGGGGAGCGTTTACGAGCAGTACTTC
v_gene: TRBV25-1; d_gene: .; abundance: .; j_gene: TRBJ2-2; CDR3aa: CASAARAGELFF; CDR3nt: TGTGCCAGCGCGGCCAGGGCCGGGGAGCTGTTTTTT
v_gene: TRBV7-9; d_gene: .; abundance: once; j_gene: TRBJ2-1; CDR3aa: CASSPKRRLGNEQFF; CDR3nt: TGTGCCAGCAGCCCGAAGCGGAGGTTGGGCAATGAGCAGTTCTTC
v_gene: TRBV5-1; d_gene: TRBD1; abundance: .; j_gene: TRBJ2-5; CDR3aa: CASSLGWTGEETQYF; CDR3nt: TGCGCCAGCAGCTTGGGCTGGACAGGGGAGGAGACCCAGTACTTC
v_gene: TRBV20-1; d_gene: .; abundance: .; j_gene: TRBJ2-5; CDR3aa: CSVNRDPQETQYF; CDR3nt: TGCAGTGTGAACCGGGACCCGCAAGAGACCCAGTACTTC
v_gene: TRBV3-1; d_gene: .; abundance: .; j_gene: TRBJ1-6; CDR3aa: CASSQDQGSPLHF; CDR3nt: TGTGCCAGCAGCCAAGATCAGGGATCACCCCTCCACTTT
v_gene: TRBV28; d_gene: .; abundance: .; j_gene: TRBJ1-3; CDR3aa: CASSGLNRGNTIYF; CDR3nt: TGTGCCAGCAGCGGATTAAATCGTGGAAACACCATATATTTT
v_gene: TRBV30; d_gene: TRBD1; abundance: .; j_gene: TRBJ1-1; CDR3aa: CAWSGPGGTEAFF; CDR3nt: TGTGCCTGGAGTGGACCAGGGGGCACTGAAGCTTTCTTT
v_gene: TRBV20-1; d_gene: .; abundance: .; j_gene: TRBJ2-5; CDR3aa: CSARDTQETQYF; CDR3nt: TGCAGTGCTAGAGACACTCAAGAGACCCAGTACTTC
v_gene: TRBV5-1; d_gene: TRBD1; abundance: .; j_gene: TRBJ1-2; CDR3aa: CASSYQGAGGYTF; CDR3nt: TGCGCCAGCAGCTACCAGGGGGCGGGTGGCTACACCTTC
v_gene: TRBV28; d_gene: .; abundance: .; j_gene: TRBJ1-2; CDR3aa: CASSPRGQRHGGYTF; CDR3nt: TGTGCCAGCAGTCCCCGTGGGCAGCGCCATGGGGGCTACACCTTC
v_gene: TRBV2; d_gene: TRBD1; abundance: .; j_gene: TRBJ1-4; CDR3aa: CASTPDRGEKLFF; CDR3nt: TGTGCCAGCACCCCGGACAGGGGTGAAAAACTGTTTTTT
v_gene: TRBV20-1; d_gene: .; abundance: .; j_gene: TRBJ2-6; CDR3aa: CSAERDANVLTF; CDR3nt: TGCAGTGCTGAGAGAGATGCCAACGTCCTGACTTTC
v_gene: TRBV28; d_gene: .; abundance: .; j_gene: TRBJ1-2; CDR3aa: CASRPTGNYGYTF; CDR3nt: TGTGCCAGCAGGCCTACAGGCAACTATGGCTACACCTTC
v_gene: TRBV19; d_gene: .; abundance: .; j_gene: TRBJ2-5; CDR3aa: CASSGSLGETQYF; CDR3nt: TGTGCCAGTAGCGGGAGTCTCGGGGAGACCCAGTACTTC
v_gene: TRBV28; d_gene: .; abundance: .; j_gene: TRBJ2-7; CDR3aa: CASSQNRDRQYF; CDR3nt: TGTGCCAGCAGCCAAAACAGGGATCGGCAGTACTTC
v_gene: TRBV27; d_gene: TRBD1; abundance: .; j_gene: TRBJ2-7; CDR3aa: CASSPGGTGMYHEQYF; CDR3nt: TGTGCCAGCAGTCCCGGGGGGACAGGGATGTATCACGAGCAGTACTTC
v_gene: TRBV20-1; d_gene: .; abundance: .; j_gene: TRBJ2-7; CDR3aa: CSARTTKPYEQYF; CDR3nt: TGCAGTGCTAGGACAACTAAACCCTACGAGCAGTACTTC
v_gene: TRBV29-1; d_gene: .; abundance: once; j_gene: TRBJ1-5; CDR3aa: CSAQDGGQPQHF; CDR3nt: TGCAGCGCCCAAGACGGGGGTCAGCCCCAGCATTTT
v_gene: TRBV3-1; d_gene: .; abundance: .; j_gene: TRBJ1-1; CDR3aa: CASSQDTDSAEAFF; CDR3nt: TGTGCCAGCAGCCAAGATACAGACTCTGCTGAAGCTTTCTTT
v_gene: TRBV12-3/TRBV12-4; d_gene: .; abundance: once; j_gene: TRBJ2-1; CDR3aa: CASSAGLESNEQFF; CDR3nt: TGTGCCAGCAGTGCGGGACTGGAAAGCAATGAGCAGTTCTTC